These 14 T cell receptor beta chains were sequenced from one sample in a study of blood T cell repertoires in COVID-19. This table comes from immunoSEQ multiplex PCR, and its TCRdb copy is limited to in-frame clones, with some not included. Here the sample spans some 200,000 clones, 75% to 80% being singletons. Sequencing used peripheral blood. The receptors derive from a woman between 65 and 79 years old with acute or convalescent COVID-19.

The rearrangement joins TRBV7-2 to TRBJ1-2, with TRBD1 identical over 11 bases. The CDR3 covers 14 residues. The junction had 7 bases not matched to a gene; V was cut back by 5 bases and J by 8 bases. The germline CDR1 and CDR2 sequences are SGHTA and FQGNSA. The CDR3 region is CASSHRDRGLGYTF. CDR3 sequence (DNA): TGTGCCAGCAGCCACCGGGACAGGGGGTTAGGCTACACCTTC. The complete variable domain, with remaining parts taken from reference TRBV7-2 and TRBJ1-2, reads GAGVSQSPSNKVTEKGKDVELRCDPISGHTALYWYRQSLGQGLEFLIYFQGNSAPDKSGLPSDRFSAERTGGSVSTLTIQRTQQEDSAVYLCASSHRDRGLGYTFGSGTRLTVV.

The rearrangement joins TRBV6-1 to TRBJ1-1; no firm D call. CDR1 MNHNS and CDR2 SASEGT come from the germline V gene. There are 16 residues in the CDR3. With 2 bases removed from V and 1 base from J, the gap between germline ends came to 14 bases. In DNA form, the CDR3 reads TGTGCCAGCAGTGAATGGATTTGGGGAGCGAACACTGAAGCTTTCTTT. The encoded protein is CASSEWIWGANTEAFF.

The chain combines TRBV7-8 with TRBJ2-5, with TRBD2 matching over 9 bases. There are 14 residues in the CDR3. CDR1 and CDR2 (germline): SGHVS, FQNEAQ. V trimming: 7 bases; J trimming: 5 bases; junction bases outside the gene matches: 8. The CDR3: CASKREAVSETQYF. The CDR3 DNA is TGTGCCAGCAAGCGGGAGGCCGTTAGCGAGACCCAGTACTTC.

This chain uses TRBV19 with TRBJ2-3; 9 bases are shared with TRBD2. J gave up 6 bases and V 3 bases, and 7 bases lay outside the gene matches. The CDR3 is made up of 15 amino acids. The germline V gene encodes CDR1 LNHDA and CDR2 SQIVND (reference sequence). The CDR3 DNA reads TGTGCCAGTAGTATTGGCGGGAGGGCCGGGGATACGCAGTATTTT. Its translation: CASSIGGRAGDTQYF. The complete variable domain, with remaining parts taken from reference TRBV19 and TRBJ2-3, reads DGGITQSPKYLFRKEGQNVTLSCEQNLNHDAMYWYRQDPGQGLRLIYYSQIVNDFQKGDIAEGYSVSREKKESFPLTVTSAQKNPTAFYLCASSIGGRAGDTQYFGPGTRLTVL.

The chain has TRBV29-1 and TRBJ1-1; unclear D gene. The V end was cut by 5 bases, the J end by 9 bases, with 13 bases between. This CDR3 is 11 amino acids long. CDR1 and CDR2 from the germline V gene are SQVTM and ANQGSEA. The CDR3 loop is CSVMGSGKAFF. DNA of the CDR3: TGCAGCGTTATGGGGTCCGGGAAAGCTTTCTTT.

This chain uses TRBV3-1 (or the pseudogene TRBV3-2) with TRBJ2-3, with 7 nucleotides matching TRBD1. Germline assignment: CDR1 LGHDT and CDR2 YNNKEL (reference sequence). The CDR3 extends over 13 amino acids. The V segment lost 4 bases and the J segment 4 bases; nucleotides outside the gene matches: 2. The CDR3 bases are TGTGCCAGCAGCCGTACAGGGGCAGATACGCAGTATTTT. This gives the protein CASSRTGADTQYF.

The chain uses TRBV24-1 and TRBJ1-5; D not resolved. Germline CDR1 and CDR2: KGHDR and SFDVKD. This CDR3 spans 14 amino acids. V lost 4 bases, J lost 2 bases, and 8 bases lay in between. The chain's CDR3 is CATSDLGGNQPQHF. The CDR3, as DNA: TGTGCCACCAGTGACCTCGGGGGCAATCAGCCCCAGCATTTT.

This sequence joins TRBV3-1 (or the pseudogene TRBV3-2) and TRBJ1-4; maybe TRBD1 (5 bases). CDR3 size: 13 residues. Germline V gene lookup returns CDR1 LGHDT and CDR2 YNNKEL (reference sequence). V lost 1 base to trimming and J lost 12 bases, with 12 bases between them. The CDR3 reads CASSQGVGGELFF. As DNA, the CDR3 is TGTGCCAGCAGCCAAGGGGTTGGGGGGGAACTGTTTTTT.

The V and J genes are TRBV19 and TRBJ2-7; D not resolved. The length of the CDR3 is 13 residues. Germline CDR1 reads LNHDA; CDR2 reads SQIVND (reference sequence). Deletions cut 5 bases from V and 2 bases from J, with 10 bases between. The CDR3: CASSFQNTYEQYF. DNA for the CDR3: TGTGCCAGTAGTTTCCAGAACACCTACGAGCAGTACTTC.

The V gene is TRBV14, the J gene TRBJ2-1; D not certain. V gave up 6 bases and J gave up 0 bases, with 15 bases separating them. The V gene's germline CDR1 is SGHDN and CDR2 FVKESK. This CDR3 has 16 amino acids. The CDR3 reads CASRDNIPNSYNEQFF. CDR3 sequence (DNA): TGTGCCAGCAGAGACAATATTCCCAACTCCTACAATGAGCAGTTCTTC.

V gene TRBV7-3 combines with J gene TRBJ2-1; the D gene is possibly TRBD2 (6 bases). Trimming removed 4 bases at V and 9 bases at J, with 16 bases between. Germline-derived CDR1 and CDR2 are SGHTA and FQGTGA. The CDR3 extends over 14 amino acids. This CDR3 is CASSSGGAGTEQFF. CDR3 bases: TGTGCCAGCAGCTCTGGAGGGGCGGGGACTGAGCAGTTCTTC.

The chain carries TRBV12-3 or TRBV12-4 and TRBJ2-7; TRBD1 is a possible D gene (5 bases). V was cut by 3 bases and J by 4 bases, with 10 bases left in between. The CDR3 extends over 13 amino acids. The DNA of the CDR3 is TGTGCCAGCAGTTTGCAGGGTCGGTACGAGCAGTACTTC. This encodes CASSLQGRYEQYF.

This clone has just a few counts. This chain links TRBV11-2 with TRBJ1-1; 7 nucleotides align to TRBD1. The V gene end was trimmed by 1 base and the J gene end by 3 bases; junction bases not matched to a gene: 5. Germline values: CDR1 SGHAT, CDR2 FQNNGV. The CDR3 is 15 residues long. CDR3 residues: CASSLGVQGDTEAFF. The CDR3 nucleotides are TGTGCCAGCAGCTTAGGCGTTCAGGGGGACACTGAAGCTTTCTTT.

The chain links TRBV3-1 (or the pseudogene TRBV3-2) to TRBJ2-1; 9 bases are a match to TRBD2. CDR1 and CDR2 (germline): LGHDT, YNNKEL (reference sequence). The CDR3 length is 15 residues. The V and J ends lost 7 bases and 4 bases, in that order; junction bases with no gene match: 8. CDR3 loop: CASNLLTSGYNEQFF. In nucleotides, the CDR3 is TGTGCCAGCAATCTCTTGACTAGCGGTTACAATGAGCAGTTCTTC.